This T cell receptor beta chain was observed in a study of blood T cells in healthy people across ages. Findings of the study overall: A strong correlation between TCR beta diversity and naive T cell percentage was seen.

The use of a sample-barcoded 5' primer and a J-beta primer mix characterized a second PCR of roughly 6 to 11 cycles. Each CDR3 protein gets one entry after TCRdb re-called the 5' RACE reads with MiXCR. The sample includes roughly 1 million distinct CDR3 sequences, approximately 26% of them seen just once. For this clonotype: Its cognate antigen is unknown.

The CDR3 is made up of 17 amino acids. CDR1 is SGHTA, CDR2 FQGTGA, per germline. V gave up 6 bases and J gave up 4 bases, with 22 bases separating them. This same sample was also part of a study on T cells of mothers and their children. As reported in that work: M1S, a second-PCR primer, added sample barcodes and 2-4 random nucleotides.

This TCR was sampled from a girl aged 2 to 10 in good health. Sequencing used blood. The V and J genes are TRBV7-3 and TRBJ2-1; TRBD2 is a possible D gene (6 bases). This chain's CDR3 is CASRKRVGGTGYNEQFF. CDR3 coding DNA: TGTGCCAGCAGGAAAAGGGTGGGGGGTACCGGGTACAATGAGCAGTTCTTC.